Listed here are 3 T cell receptor beta chains from one sample, sequenced in a study of T cell repertoires in cytomegalovirus infection. Using its own MiXCR run on the reads, TCRdb lists one record per CDR3 protein. The table records about 140,000 distinct CDR3 sequences, about 6.3% of them present only once. The sample taken for sequencing was PBMCs. The source of these receptors is a human donor in good health (CMV status not recorded). Some clones in this sample may be carry-over from other donors' samples.

This chain uses TRBV7-9 with TRBJ2-5; D possibly corresponds to TRBD2 (7 bases). The CDR3 runs 15 residues. V lost 3 bases to trimming and J lost 5 bases, with 16 bases between them. The germline CDR1 and CDR2 sequences are SEHNR and FQNEAQ (reference sequence). The CDR3 DNA follows: TGTGCCAGCAGCTTTGGGGGGGGGGGGCGGGAGACCCAGTACTTC. Its translation is CASSFGGGGRETQYF.

There are many counts of this clonotype. CDR3 coding DNA: TGTGCCAGCAGCTTAGAAGCCCGCCACACTGAAGCTTTCTTT. Protein sequence: CASSLEARHTEAFF. The chain has TRBV7-2 and TRBJ1-1; D remains unclear. Germline lookup yields CDR1 SGHTA and CDR2 FQGNSA. Between the trimmed V and J ends, which lost 1 base and 3 bases, there was a span of 9 bases. There are 14 residues in the CDR3.

This rearrangement joins TRBV7-8 to TRBJ1-4, with TRBD1 matching 7 bases. The germline V gene has CDR1 SGHVS and CDR2 FQNEAQ. Germline trimming cut 5 bases from V and 8 bases from J; bases unmatched to any gene: 8. CDR3 length: 14 amino acids. The CDR3 DNA is TGTGCCAGCAGCACAGAGGGGGCCGGGGAAAAACTGTTTTTT. This codes for CASSTEGAGEKLFF.